The 6 T cell receptor beta chains in this list originate from one sample, sequenced in a study of blood T cells in healthy people across ages. Primers used in a second PCR of roughly 6 to 12 cycles were a sample-barcoded 5' primer and a J-beta primer mix. Using its own MiXCR run on the 5' RACE reads, TCRdb lists one record per CDR3 protein. This sample yields 800,000 to 950,000 distinct CDR3 sequences, of which approximately 49% are seen a single time; 13% belongs to the top ten. Sequenced: blood. The receptor source for this set is a man aged 30-40 years in good health.

The chain combines TRBV20-1 with TRBJ1-1; D gene ambiguous. This CDR3 spans 15 amino acids. Germline V gene data show CDR1 as DFQATT and CDR2 as SNEGSKA (reference sequence). The V and J ends lost 4 bases and 1 base respectively, with 16 bases between them. CDR3 region: CSAILPGIKNTEAFF. As DNA, the CDR3 is TGCAGTGCTATTTTACCCGGCATAAAGAACACTGAAGCTTTCTTT.

This clonotype has only a few counts. As DNA, the CDR3 is TGTGCCAGCAGTATTAGCGGGGGGTACGGCGAGCAGTACTTC. Its translation: CASSISGGYGEQYF. V is TRBV12-3 or TRBV12-4 and J is TRBJ2-7, with 10 bases matching TRBD2. With 5 bases clipped from V and 6 bases from J, the junction kept 7 bases outside the gene matches. The CDR3 covers 14 residues.

The chain carries TRBV7-2 and TRBJ1-2; a weak D match, TRBD1 (5 bases). The germline gives CDR1 SGHTA, CDR2 FQGNSA. The CDR3 runs 16 residues. Trimming pared 1 base from V and 4 bases from J, leaving 16 bases between. The CDR3: CASSLGSGRDIYGYTF. CDR3 coding DNA: TGTGCCAGCAGCTTAGGTTCTGGCAGGGATATCTATGGCTACACCTTC. The entire variable domain, with the rest obtained from reference TRBV7-2 and TRBJ1-2, is as follows: GAGVSQSPSNKVTEKGKDVELRCDPISGHTALYWYRQSLGQGLEFLIYFQGNSAPDKSGLPSDRFSAERTGGSVSTLTIQRTQQEDSAVYLCASSLGSGRDIYGYTFGSGTRLTVV.

In this sample, this clonotype turned up once. This sequence joins TRBV6-6 and TRBJ1-6; tentatively, D is TRBD1 (5 bases). V dropped 5 bases and J dropped 12 bases, with 14 bases sitting between them. The length of the CDR3 is 13 residues. From germline, CDR1 is MNHNY and CDR2 SVGAGI (reference sequence). The CDR3: CASSRGKFEPLHF. CDR3 bases: TGTGCCAGCAGTAGGGGAAAATTCGAACCCCTCCACTTT.

The chain combines TRBV6-6 with TRBJ1-2; D is unclear. With 2 bases removed from V and 1 base from J, the gap between germline ends came to 11 bases. The length of the CDR3 is 15 residues. The V gene's germline CDR1 is MNHNY and CDR2 SVGAGI (reference sequence). The CDR3 spells CASSYGLGNNYGYTF. DNA of the CDR3: TGTGCCAGCAGTTACGGTCTGGGGAATAACTATGGCTACACCTTC.

This clonotype was seen a handful of times. The chain is built from TRBV9 and TRBJ2-2; a weak D match, TRBD1 (5 bases). The CDR3 runs 18 residues. Trimming took 3 bases from V and 5 from J, leaving 23 bases between them. Per germline, CDR1 SGDLS and CDR2 YYNGEE. The CDR3 loop is CASSGAPMGRTRTGELFF. Here the CDR3 DNA reads TGTGCCAGCAGCGGAGCCCCAATGGGGCGAACGAGAACCGGGGAGCTGTTTTTT.